One T cell receptor (beta chain) is described in this entry. Its antigen is still unknown. It has no much larger one-base neighbor in the sample; base qualities were not kept. Spanning cysteine to phenylalanine, the CDR3 consists of 15 amino acids. The read is trimmed to its CDR3 DNA, 45 bases read in frame from base 1. As encoded in the germline V gene, CDR1 is LGHNT while CDR2 is FRNRAP. From V the trimming removes 0 bases and from J it removes 7 bases, while the gene matches leave 3 bases of the junction unaccounted for. Two rounds of multiplex PCR on genomic DNA were used to amplify the TCR beta CDR3 region. The first PCR round used primers specific to each TRBV and TRBJ gene, and the primer sequences were filed in Chinese patent CN105087789A. Universal primers were used in the second PCR round. The Roche High Pure PCR Template Preparation Kit was used to extract genomic DNA from the frozen PBMCs. Libraries were sequenced paired-end with 151 bp reads on an Illumina HiSeq 3000. The original pipeline was this. CutAdapt was used to discard raw reads that did not contain the multiplex PCR primer sequences. Using PEAR, the high-quality paired reads were merged into contigs. By alignment to reference sequences, MiXCR assigned TRB V, D and J gene segments to each contig. To remove sequencing errors, CDR3 sequences were clustered according to base quality and sequence similarity. Shannon entropy, normalized by the natural log of the productive TCR sequence number, served as the measure of diversity. To get clonality, Shannon entropy was divided by the natural log of the number of unique clonotypes, and that result was subtracted from one. Using the Youden index from ROC curves, the researchers picked the repertoire-metric cut-offs for progression-free survival, and all analyses were carried out in R 3.5.3. The public reads were run again by TCRdb, first through fastp at Q25 and then through MiXCR, and only productive beta chains were kept. Every distinct CDR3 protein forms one entry, paired with its most common genes and DNA. Clone size and V and J calls follow TCRdb, not the original study. For this sample there are roughly 13,000 distinct CDR3 sequences; roughly 38% appear just once. The ten largest clones capture about 40% of the sample.

This entry comes from a study of prognosis after radiotherapy for stage I lung cancer (dated by TCRdb to the early 2020s). The study in broad terms: Between early 2018 and 2019, fewer than 20 patients with stage I NSCLC were enrolled in Nanjing, China. Newly diagnosed primary stage I lung tumors were present in fourteen patients, and oligometastatic NSCLC after surgical resection of the primary tumor was present in a handful of patients. Every patient was deemed medically inoperable, 12 because of comorbidities and more than five because they refused surgery. The cohort included 13 men and more than 5 women, with a median age of roughly 74 years and a range of about 53 to 84 years. Squamous cell carcinoma histology was identified in several patients, and adenocarcinoma histology was identified in twelve patients. Using image-guided IMRT or VMAT, SBRT was delivered in 3 to 5 fractions at a biologically effective dose of at least 100 Gy. Concurrent therapy was not administered to any patient alongside SBRT. Distant metastases were developed by four of the 19 patients after SBRT, at a median of around seven months, whereas no significant progression was observed in the other 15 patients. Peripheral blood TCR beta repertoires were profiled in stage I NSCLC patients before and after stereotactic body radiotherapy, and the repertoires were related to distant failure. The study sequenced about 40 blood samples from around 19 patients, one before and one after SBRT per patient. What the study reported, not specific to this receptor: All reported P values were unadjusted for multiple comparisons. Differences by metastasis status were reportedly seen in TRBV and TRBJ usage frequencies, involving two V genes at baseline and, after SBRT, nine V genes and two J genes. After SBRT, the number of unique TCR clones decreased (median around 10,000 before versus 6,000 to 7,500 after; Wilcoxon paired P=0.011). Whether the expanded TCR clones were tumor-specific was not determined. Limitations of the study included a small cohort and short follow-up, and the study findings need independent validation. Post-SBRT Shannon entropy and its change from baseline were lower in patients who developed distant metastases; baseline Shannon entropy was not associated with metastases.

All patients had node-negative disease on CT and PET/CT, and none had a history of other malignancies or had previously received chemotherapy or radiotherapy. At each of two time points, around 5.7 milliliters of peripheral venous blood were collected in EDTA tubes. Ficoll-Paque Plus density-gradient centrifugation was used to isolate PBMCs. Samples were stored at -80°C immediately after collection until analysis. Recombination connected TRBV12-5 to TRBJ2-1, with TRBD2 identical over 10 junction bases. The sequence was collected from a donor aged 50 or older with non-small cell lung cancer. The material was PBMCs, obtained before or after stereotactic body radiation therapy (not recorded which). The DNA is TGTGCTAGTGGTTTGGTAGCGGGAGGGCTGAATGAGCAGTTCTTC. It translates as CASGLVAGGLNEQFF.